This entry describes one T cell receptor (beta chain). This sample is part of a study of OX40 agonist ivuxolimab in advanced cancers. At the level of the study: Cohort: around 79% men, mean age around 60, aged roughly 20 to 79.

Sequenced by immunoSEQ multiplex PCR; TCRdb stores in-frame clones only, minus some. The data show some 90,000 clones, roughly 87% seen once. The CDR3 runs to 14 residues. Trimming stripped 7 bases from V and 4 bases from J, with 14 bases between. Per the germline V gene, CDR1 is ENHRY and CDR2 is SYGVKD. This TCR was sampled from an adult with an advanced solid tumor such as melanoma, head and neck, liver or kidney cancer. Material: CD4+ or CD8+ T cells sorted from blood, obtained in a trial of the OX40 agonist ivuxolimab. The chain carries TRBV10-3 and TRBJ1-3, with D maybe TRBD1 (5 bases). Here the CDR3 DNA reads TGTGCCATCATGTTTAGCGGGGCCGGAAACACCATATATTTT. It encodes CAIMFSGAGNTIYF.